Below, 10 T cell receptor beta chains from the same sample are listed, as sequenced in a study of T cells in localized non-small cell lung cancer. Profiling relied on immunoSEQ multiplex PCR, and the TCRdb table lists in-frame clones only, not all of them. The data hold tens of thousands of clones, with around 84% observed a single time. The material was peripheral blood, obtained before any cancer treatment. Receptors were obtained from a female donor older than 55 with stage I lung adenocarcinoma.

In regard to this clone: The junction departs from germline at one end; a sequencing error may be responsible. The chain has TRBV5-1 and TRBJ2-2; TRBD2 matches at 9 bases. The germline CDR1 and CDR2 sequences are SGHRS and YFSETQ. The length of the CDR3 is 16 residues. CDR3 protein: CASSLTSGQNTRELFF. As DNA, the CDR3 is TGCGCCAGCAGCTTGACTAGCGGGCAGAACACCAGGGAGCTGTTTTTT. The complete variable domain, with remaining parts taken from reference TRBV5-1 and TRBJ2-2, reads KAGVTQTPRYLIKTRGQQVTLSCSPISGHRSVSWYQQTPGQGLQFLFEYFSETQRNKGNFPGRFSGRQFSNSRSEMNVSTLELGDSALYLCASSLTSGQNTRELFFGEGSRLTVL.

The chain recombines TRBV5-1 with TRBJ1-4; 8 nucleotides align to TRBD1. From germline, CDR1 is SGHRS and CDR2 YFSETQ. The CDR3 length is 16 residues. V dropped 4 bases and J dropped 5; count of bases not matched to a gene: 10. The CDR3 here is CASSLGTGQQNEKLFF. In DNA, the CDR3 is TGCGCCAGCAGCCTTGGGACAGGACAGCAGAATGAAAAACTGTTTTTT.

The chain has TRBV6-1 and TRBJ1-2; D gene ambiguous. Germline V gene data show CDR1 as MNHNS and CDR2 as SASEGT. Trimming removed 1 base from V and 7 bases from J, with 16 bases in between. The CDR3 is 15 amino acids. CDR3 nucleotides: TGTGCCAGCAGTGAAGGGAGGGTGAATGTTGGTGGCTACACCTTC. This sequence encodes CASSEGRVNVGGYTF.

V and J are TRBV2 and TRBJ1-2, with TRBD1 as a possible D gene (5 bases). Deletions cut 8 bases from V and 8 bases from J, with 21 bases between. CDR3 length: 14 amino acids. Germline CDR1 and CDR2: SNHLY and FYNNEI. In DNA form, the CDR3 reads TGTGCCAGCCCCCGACAGATTACTTTATGGGGCTACACCTTC. Translating it yields CASPRQITLWGYTF. Supplemented by reference TRBV2 and TRBJ1-2, the full variable domain reads EPEVTQTPSHQVTQMGQEVILRCVPISNHLYFYWYRQILGQKVEFLVSFYNNEISEKSEIFDDQFSVERPDGSNFTLKIRSTKLEDSAMYFCASPRQITLWGYTFGSGTRLTVV.

This chain joins TRBV9 and TRBJ2-3; D possibly uses TRBD1 or TRBD2 (5 bases each). Germline loops: CDR1 SGDLS, CDR2 YYNGEE. Trimming took off 2 bases at V and 10 bases at J, with 20 bases between the two ends. The CDR3 length is 15 residues. CDR3 in DNA: TGTGCCAGCAGCGTGGGGGAGCTAGGCCCCCATTCGCAGTATTTT. Protein: CASSVGELGPHSQYF. The full variable domain, with the rest looked up from reference TRBV9 and TRBJ2-3, is DSGVTQTPKHLITATGQRVTLRCSPRSGDLSVYWYQQSLDQGLQFLIQYYNGEERAKGNILERFSAQQFPDLHSELNLSSLELGDSALYFCASSVGELGPHSQYFGPGTRLTVL.

V usage is TRBV19 and J usage is TRBJ2-2; TRBD2 aligns across 9 bases. CDR1 is LNHDA, CDR2 SQIVND, per germline (reference sequence). The CDR3 is 15 residues long. The V segment lost 9 bases and the J segment 11 bases; nucleotides outside the gene matches: 16. CDR3 sequence (DNA): TGTGCCAGCCAATCTAAGGTAGCGGGAGCGGTTGAGCTGTTTTTT. This sequence encodes CASQSKVAGAVELFF.

The genes are TRBV5-6 and TRBJ1-2; D ambiguous. Germline V gene sequence: CDR1 SGHDT, CDR2 YYEEEE. The CDR3 is 14 amino acids. The germline V and J ends were trimmed by 1 base and 8 bases, with 15 bases remaining between them. The CDR3, as DNA: TGTGCCAGCAGCTTGTATCCGGGAAGGCGCGGCTACACCTTC. Protein: CASSLYPGRRGYTF.

The J gene is TRBJ2-7, the V gene TRBV2, with D perhaps TRBD2 (5 bases). The V end was cut by 5 bases, the J end by 2 bases, with 7 bases between. The germline V gene has CDR1 SNHLY and CDR2 FYNNEI. The length of the CDR3 is 12 residues. The CDR3 protein is CASSQTTYEQYF. CDR3 in DNA: TGTGCCAGCAGTCAGACTACCTACGAGCAGTACTTC.

This rearrangement joins TRBV6-5 to TRBJ2-1; D gene uncertain. Germline CDR1 reads MNHEY; CDR2 reads SVGAGI. V was pared by 3 bases and J by 8 bases, with 5 bases between. CDR3 length: 11 amino acids. The CDR3 coding sequence is TGTGCCAGCAGTTATTCATATGAGCAGTTCTTC. Residues: CASSYSYEQFF.

This clone was seen a few times. The J gene is TRBJ2-7, the V gene TRBV6-1; D possibly corresponds to TRBD2 (6 bases). The CDR3 loop spans 17 amino acids. From germline, CDR1 is MNHNS and CDR2 SASEGT. The germline V and J ends were trimmed by 2 bases and 0 bases, with 17 bases remaining between them. The CDR3 reads CASSENTGTVRSYEQYF. CDR3 nucleotide sequence: TGTGCCAGCAGTGAAAATACCGGGACTGTTCGCTCCTACGAGCAGTACTTC.